The clone carrying this TCR beta chain showed up many times. The record originates from a study of patients and donors after allogeneic stem cell transplantation. TCRdb fed the RT-PCR reads into MiXCR, producing one record per CDR3 protein. The sample has hundreds of thousands of distinct CDR3 sequences, more than 15% seen once. The CDR3 is 13 amino acids. V lost 3 bases and J lost 3, with 8 bases in between. The sequencing input was blood, either unsorted or a sorted T cell fraction (not recorded which). The chain carries TRBV12-3 or TRBV12-4 and TRBJ1-1; D possibly corresponds to TRBD1 (6 bases). This receptor was identified in a human donor who was either an allogeneic HSCT recipient or a stem cell or donor lymphocyte infusion donor (not recorded which). It is not recorded whose cells these are; they may come from a transplant donor. The CDR3 spells CASSFRGYTEAFF. CDR3 sequence (DNA): TGTGCCAGCAGTTTTAGGGGGTACACTGAAGCTTTCTTT.